The entry that follows covers one T cell receptor beta chain sequence. Its antigen is not yet known. No quality values exist for individual bases; no much larger clone is one base distant. The data were taken from a study of CD8 T cells in Susac syndrome (dated by TCRdb to about 2019). Describing the broader study: The study used repertoire sequencing to test whether antigen drove CD8+ T cell activation and differentiation in Susac syndrome.

RNA was extracted using the RNeasy kit, and about 0.45 to 1 ug of the RNA was reverse transcribed with random hexamers. TCR beta CDR3 regions were amplified with the immunoSEQ multiplex PCR assay covering 54 Vbeta and 13 Jbeta segments. Bias from PCR amplification was corrected by using a synthetic template baseline for primer optimization and for computational correction. From the authors' description of their analysis: Reads were annotated to V, D and J genes according to IMGT and were analyzed with immunoSEQ Analyzer, with only productive sequences retained. Clonality was calculated as one minus the Shannon entropy normalized by log2 of the number of productive unique sequences. For each patient and control, public and private clones were evaluated within the 100 most prevalent clones. Clones were defined as Susac-specific when absent from the healthy and MS cohorts, from over a thousand published viral clones and from other ImmuneACCESS disease sequences. TCRdb applied fastp at Q25 and MiXCR to the public reads, then kept only in-frame beta chains. Entries that share a CDR3 protein sequence are merged under the most common genes and DNA. Clone size and V and J calls follow TCRdb, not the original study. The sample records roughly 150,000 distinct CDR3 sequences, about 90% of which are singletons. Clones ranked in the top ten supply around 0.079% of the sample.

What the study reported, not specific to this receptor: The TCR sequencing and HLA analysis was acknowledged to have included a relatively small number of individuals.

Peripheral blood CD8+ and CD4+ T cells from healthy donors, Susac syndrome patients and multiple sclerosis patients were profiled using high-throughput TCR beta sequencing. Healthy donors were age- and sex-matched controls. Bulk CD8+ and CD4+ T cells were purified by magnetic negative isolation, while CD8+ TEMRA cells were enriched using FACS. Blood was drawn into EDTA tubes, processed within 24 hours, and PBMCs were isolated by density gradient centrifugation. PBMCs intended for TCR sequencing were cryopreserved in liquid nitrogen and were subsequently thawed in a 37 degrees C water bath. The sorted or isolated CD4+, CD8+ and CD8+ TEMRA cells reached a purity of at least 90%. From the cysteine up to the phenylalanine, the CDR3 has a length of 13 residues. The only DNA kept is the CDR3, 39 bases in frame from the first base. V is reduced by 8 bases and J by 7 bases, leaving a spacing of 15 bases between them. Looking up the germline V gene yields CDR1 SGHTA and CDR2 FQGNSA.

The rearranged chain carries TRBV7-2 and TRBJ2-1, and perhaps TRBD2 as D gene, on 6 matching bases. The sequence derives from a human donor in good health. The source material was CD4+ T cells from PBMCs. The sequenced DNA is TGTGCCAGCTTCGTTTGGGCGGGGAATGAGCAGTTCTTC. Its translation is CASFVWAGNEQFF.